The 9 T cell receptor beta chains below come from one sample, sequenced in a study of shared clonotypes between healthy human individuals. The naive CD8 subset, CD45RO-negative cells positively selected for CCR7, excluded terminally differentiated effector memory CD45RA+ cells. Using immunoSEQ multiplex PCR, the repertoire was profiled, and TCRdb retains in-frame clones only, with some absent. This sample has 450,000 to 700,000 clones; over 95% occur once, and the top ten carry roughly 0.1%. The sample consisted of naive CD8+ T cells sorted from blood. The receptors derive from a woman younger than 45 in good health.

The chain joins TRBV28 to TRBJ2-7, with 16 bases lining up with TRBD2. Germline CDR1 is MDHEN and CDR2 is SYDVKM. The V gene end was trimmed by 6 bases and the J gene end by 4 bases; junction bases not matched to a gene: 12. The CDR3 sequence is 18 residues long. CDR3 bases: TGTGCCAGCAGCCTCGGGACTAGCGGGAGGGCAAGGGCATACGAGCAGTACTTC. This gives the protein CASSLGTSGRARAYEQYF.

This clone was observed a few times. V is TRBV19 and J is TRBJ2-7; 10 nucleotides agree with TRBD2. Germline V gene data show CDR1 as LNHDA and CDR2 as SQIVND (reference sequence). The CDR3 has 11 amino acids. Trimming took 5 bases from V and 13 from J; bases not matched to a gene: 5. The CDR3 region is CASSPGTSVYF. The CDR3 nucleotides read TGTGCCAGTAGTCCCGGGACTAGCGTTTACTTC.

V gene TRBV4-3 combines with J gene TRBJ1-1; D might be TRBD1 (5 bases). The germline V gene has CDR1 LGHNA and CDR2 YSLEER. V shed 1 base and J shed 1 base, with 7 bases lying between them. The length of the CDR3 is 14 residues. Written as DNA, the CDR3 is TGCGCCAGCAGCCAAGCCAGGGAGAACACTGAAGCTTTCTTT. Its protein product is CASSQARENTEAFF.

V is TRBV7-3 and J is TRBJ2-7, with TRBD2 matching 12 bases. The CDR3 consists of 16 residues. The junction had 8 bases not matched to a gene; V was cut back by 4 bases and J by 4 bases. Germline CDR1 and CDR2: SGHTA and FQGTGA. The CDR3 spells CASSSSGLAGIYEQYF. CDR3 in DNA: TGTGCCAGCAGCTCCTCCGGACTAGCGGGAATTTACGAGCAGTACTTC.

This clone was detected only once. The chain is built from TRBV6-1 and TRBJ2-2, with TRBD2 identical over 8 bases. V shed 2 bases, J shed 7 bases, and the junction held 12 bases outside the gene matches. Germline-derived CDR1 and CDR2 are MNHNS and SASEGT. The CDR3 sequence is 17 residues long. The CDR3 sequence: CASSELWREDGGGELFF. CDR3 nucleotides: TGTGCCAGCAGTGAATTGTGGCGGGAGGACGGGGGCGGGGAGCTGTTTTTT.

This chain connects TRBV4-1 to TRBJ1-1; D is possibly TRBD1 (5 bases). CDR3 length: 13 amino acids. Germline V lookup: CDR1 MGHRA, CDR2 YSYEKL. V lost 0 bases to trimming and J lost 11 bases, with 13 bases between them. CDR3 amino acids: CASSQDTREGAFF. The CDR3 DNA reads TGCGCCAGCAGCCAAGATACCAGGGAGGGCGCTTTCTTT.

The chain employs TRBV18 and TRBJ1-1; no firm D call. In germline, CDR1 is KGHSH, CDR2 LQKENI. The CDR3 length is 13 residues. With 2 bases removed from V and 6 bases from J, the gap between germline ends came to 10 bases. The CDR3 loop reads CASSPGVTAEAFF. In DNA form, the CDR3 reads TGTGCCAGCTCACCAGGGGTAACGGCTGAAGCTTTCTTT.

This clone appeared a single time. As DNA, the CDR3 is TGTGCCAGCAGACCGAATATCCGGACAGGGGGCGACAAAACTGAAGCTTTCTTT. It translates to CASRPNIRTGGDKTEAFF. The V and J genes are TRBV7-9 and TRBJ1-1; TRBD1 matches at 11 bases. The V segment lost 6 bases and the J segment 5 bases; nucleotides outside the gene matches: 17. In germline, CDR1 is SEHNR, CDR2 FQNEAQ (reference sequence). The CDR3 covers 18 residues. Combining the CDR3 with reference TRBV7-9 and TRBJ1-1 gives the whole variable domain DTGVSQNPRHKITKRGQNVTFRCDPISEHNRLYWYRQTLGQGPEFLTYFQNEAQLEKSRLLSDRFSAERPKGSFSTLEIQRTEQGDSAMYLCASRPNIRTGGDKTEAFFGQGTRLTVV.

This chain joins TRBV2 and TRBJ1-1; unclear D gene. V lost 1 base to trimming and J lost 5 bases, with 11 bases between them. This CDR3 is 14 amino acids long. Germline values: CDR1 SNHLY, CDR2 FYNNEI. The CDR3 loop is CASSEGQLGTEAFF. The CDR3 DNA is TGTGCCAGCAGTGAAGGCCAACTAGGGACTGAAGCTTTCTTT.